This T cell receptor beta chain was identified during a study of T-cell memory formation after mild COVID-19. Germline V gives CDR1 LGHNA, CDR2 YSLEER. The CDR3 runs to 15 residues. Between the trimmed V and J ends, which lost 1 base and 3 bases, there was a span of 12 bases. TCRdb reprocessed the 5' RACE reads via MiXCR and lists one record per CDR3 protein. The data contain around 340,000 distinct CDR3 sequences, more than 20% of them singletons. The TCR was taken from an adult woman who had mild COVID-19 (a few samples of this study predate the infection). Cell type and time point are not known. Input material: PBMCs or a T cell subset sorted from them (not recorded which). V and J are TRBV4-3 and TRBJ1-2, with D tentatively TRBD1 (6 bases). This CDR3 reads CASSQVRGLHYGYTF. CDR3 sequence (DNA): TGCGCCAGCAGCCAAGTCAGGGGCTTGCACTATGGCTACACCTTC.